The present T cell receptor (beta chain) was sequenced within a study of T-cell memory formation after mild COVID-19. V lost 6 bases to trimming and J lost 5 bases, with 16 bases between them. The CDR3 consists of 13 residues. Germline assignment: CDR1 SQVTM and CDR2 ANQGSEA. This clonotype showed up many times. 5'RACE, which relied on constant-segment primers, yielded TCR alpha and TCR beta cDNA libraries carrying sample barcodes and UMIs. TCRdb re-derived calls from the 5' RACE reads in MiXCR, one entry per CDR3 protein. The table shows some 200,000 distinct CDR3 sequences, with 9.5% occurring only once.

This TCR derives from a young man who had mild COVID-19 (a few samples of this study predate the infection). Cell type and time point are not known. Specimen: PBMCs or a T cell subset sorted from them (not recorded which). The chain is built from TRBV29-1 and TRBJ1-1; D perhaps matches TRBD1 (6 bases). The CDR3 bases are TGCAGCGTCACAACTAGGGGGGATACTGAAGCTTTCTTT. Translating it yields CSVTTRGDTEAFF.